This TCR beta chain originates from a study of blood T cell repertoires in COVID-19. Profiling relied on immunoSEQ multiplex PCR, and the TCRdb table lists in-frame clones only, not all of them. The table includes about 140,000 clones, 65% to 80% detected once. The CDR3 has 15 residues. Germline V gene sequence: CDR1 KGHSH, CDR2 LQKENI. The germline V and J ends were trimmed by 6 bases and 8 bases, with 20 bases remaining between them. The genes are TRBV18 and TRBJ2-1; D is possibly TRBD2 (5 bases). Sample: peripheral blood. This receptor was identified in a man aged 45 to 65 with acute or convalescent COVID-19. CDR3 loop: CASSLKTSLVDEQFF. The CDR3 bases are TGTGCCAGCTCGCTAAAAACTAGTTTAGTCGATGAGCAGTTCTTC.